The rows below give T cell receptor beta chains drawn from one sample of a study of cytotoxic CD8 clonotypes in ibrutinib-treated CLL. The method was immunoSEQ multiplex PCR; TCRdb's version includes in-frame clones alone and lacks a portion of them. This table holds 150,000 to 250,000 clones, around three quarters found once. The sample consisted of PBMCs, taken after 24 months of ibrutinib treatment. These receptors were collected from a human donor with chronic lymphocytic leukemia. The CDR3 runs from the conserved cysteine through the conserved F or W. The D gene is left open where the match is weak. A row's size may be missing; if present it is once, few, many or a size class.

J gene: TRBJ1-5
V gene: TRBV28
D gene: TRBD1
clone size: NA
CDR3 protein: CASSLTGEPQHF
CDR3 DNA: TGTGCCAGCAGTTTGACAGGGGAGCCCCAGCATTTT

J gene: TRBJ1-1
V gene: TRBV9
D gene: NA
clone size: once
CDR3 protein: CASSHLLGGQLAFF
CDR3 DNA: TGTGCCAGCAGCCATCTTTTGGGGGGACAACTAGCTTTCTTT

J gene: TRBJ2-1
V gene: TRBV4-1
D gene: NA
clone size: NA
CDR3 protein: CASSQDSHRQFF
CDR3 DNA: TGCGCCAGCAGCCAAGATTCGCACAGACAGTTCTTC

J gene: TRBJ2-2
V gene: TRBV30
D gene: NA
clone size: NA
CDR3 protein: CAWSVYSRPGLFF
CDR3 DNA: TGTGCCTGGAGTGTATATAGTCGTCCGGGGCTGTTTTTT

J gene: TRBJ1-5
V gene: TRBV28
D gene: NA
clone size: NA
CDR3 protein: CASSLLGRDRQPQHF
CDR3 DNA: TGTGCCAGCAGTTTACTAGGCAGGGATCGTCAGCCCCAGCATTTT

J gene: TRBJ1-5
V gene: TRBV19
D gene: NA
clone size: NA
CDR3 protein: CATNRRYSNQPQHF
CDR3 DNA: TGTGCCACAAACAGGAGATATAGCAATCAGCCCCAGCATTTT

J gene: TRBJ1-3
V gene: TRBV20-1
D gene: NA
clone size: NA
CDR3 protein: CSARSGNTIYF
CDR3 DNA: TGCAGTGCTAGGAGCGGAAACACCATATATTTT

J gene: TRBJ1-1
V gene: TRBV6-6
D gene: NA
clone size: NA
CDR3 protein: CASSQFLNTEAFF
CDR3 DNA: TGTGCCAGCAGTCAATTTCTGAACACTGAAGCTTTCTTT

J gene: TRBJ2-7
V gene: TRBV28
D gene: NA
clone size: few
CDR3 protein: CASSLPGAPYEQYF
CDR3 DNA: TGTGCCAGCAGTCTGCCCGGGGCCCCCTACGAGCAGTACTTC

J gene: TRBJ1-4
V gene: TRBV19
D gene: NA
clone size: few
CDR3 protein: CASSITGTRDEKLFF
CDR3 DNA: TGTGCCAGTAGTATAACAGGGACAAGGGATGAAAAACTGTTTTTT

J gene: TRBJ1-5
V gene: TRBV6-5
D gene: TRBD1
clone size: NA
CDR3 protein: CASSPRQGVNQPQHF
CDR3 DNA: TGTGCCAGCAGTCCACGACAGGGGGTCAATCAGCCCCAGCATTTT

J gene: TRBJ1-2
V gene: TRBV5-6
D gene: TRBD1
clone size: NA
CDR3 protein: CASSPPGTGLGYTF
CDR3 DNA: TGTGCCAGCAGCCCTCCCGGGACAGGGTTGGGCTACACCTTC

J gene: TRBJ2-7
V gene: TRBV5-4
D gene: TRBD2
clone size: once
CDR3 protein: CASSHSLGGYEQYF
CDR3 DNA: TGTGCCAGCAGCCATTCCCTGGGGGGGTACGAGCAGTACTTC

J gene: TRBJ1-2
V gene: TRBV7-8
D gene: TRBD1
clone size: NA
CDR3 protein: CASSLGDRGLSYGYTF
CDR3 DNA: TGTGCCAGCAGCTTAGGGGACAGGGGGCTGAGCTATGGCTACACCTTC

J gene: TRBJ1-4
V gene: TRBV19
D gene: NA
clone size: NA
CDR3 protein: CASSPGGSEKLFF
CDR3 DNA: TGTGCCAGTAGTCCAGGTGGGAGTGAAAAACTGTTTTTT

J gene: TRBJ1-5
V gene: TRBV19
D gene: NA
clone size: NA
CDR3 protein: CASSSLGPGGNQPQHF
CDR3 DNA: TGTGCCAGTAGTTCTCTTGGGCCTGGCGGCAATCAGCCCCAGCATTTT